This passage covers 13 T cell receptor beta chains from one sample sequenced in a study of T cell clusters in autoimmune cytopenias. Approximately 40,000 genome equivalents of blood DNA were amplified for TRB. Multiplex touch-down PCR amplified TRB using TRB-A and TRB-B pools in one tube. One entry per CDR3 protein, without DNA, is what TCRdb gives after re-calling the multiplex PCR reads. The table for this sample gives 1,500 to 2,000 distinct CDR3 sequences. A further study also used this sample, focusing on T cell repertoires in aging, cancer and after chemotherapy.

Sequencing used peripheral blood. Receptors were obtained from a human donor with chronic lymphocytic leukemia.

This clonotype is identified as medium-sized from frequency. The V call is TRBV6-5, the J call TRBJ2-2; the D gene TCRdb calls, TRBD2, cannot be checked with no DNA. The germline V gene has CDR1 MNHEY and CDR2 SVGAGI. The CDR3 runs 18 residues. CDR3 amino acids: CASSYSYSGRSNTGELFF.

The CDR3 loop is CASIRGSREETQYF. The chain has TRBV7-3 and TRBJ2-5; TCRdb selects TRBD2, and the lack of DNA leaves this call unchecked. The germline CDR1 and CDR2 sequences are SGHTA and FQGTGA. The CDR3 is 14 residues long.

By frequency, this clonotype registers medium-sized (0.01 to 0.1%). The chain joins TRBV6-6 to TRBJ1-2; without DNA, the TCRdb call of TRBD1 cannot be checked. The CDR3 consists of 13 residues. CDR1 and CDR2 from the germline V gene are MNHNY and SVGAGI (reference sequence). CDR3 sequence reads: CASLWKGGYGYTF.

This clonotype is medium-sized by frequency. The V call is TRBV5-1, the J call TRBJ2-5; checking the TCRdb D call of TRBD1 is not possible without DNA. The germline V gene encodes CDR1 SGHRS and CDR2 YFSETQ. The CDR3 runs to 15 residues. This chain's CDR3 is CASSLLETGEETQYF.

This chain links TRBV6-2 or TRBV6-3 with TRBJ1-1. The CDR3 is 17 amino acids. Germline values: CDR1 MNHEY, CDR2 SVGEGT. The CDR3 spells CASSYPPSGLIDTEAFF.

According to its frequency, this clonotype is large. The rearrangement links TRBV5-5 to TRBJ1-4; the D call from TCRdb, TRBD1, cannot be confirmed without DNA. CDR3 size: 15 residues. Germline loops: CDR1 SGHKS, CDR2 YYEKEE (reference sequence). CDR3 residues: CASSSWDRVNEKLFF.

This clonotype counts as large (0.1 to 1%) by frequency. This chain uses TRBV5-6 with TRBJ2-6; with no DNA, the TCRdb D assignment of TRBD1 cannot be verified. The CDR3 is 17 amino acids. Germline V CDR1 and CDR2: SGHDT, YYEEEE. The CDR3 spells CASSLWGSVSGANVLTF.

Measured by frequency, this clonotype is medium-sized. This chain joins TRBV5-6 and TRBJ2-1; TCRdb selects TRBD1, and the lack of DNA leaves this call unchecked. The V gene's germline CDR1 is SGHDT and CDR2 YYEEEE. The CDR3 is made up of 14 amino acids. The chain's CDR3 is CASSGTGDYNEQFF.

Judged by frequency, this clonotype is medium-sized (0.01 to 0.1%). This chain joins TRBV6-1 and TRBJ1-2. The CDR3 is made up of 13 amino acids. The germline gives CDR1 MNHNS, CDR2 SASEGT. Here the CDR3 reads CASSEYASYGYTF.

CDR3 protein: CASSLQVQTQYF. V usage is TRBV12-3 or TRBV12-4 and J usage is TRBJ2-5. The CDR3 length is 12 residues.

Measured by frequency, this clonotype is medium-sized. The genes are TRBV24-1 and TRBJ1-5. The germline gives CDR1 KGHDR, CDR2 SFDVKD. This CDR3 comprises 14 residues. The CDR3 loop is CATSESGRDQPQHF.

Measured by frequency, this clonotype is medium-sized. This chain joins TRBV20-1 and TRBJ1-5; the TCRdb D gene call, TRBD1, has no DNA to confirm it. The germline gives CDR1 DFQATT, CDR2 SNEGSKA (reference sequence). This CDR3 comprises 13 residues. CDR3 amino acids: CSAIGQGDQPQHF.

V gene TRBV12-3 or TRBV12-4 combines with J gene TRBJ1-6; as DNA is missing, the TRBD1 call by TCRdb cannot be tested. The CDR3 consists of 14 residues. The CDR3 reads CASGLTGNNSPLHF.